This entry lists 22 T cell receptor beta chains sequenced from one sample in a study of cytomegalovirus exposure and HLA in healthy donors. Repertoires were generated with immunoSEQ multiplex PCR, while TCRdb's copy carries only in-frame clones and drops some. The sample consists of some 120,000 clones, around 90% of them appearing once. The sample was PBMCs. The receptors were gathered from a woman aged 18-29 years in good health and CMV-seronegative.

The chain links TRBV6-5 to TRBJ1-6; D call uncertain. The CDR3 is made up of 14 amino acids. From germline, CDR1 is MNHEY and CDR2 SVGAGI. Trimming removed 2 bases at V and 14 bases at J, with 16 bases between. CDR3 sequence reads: CASSYARQAKTLHF. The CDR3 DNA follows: TGTGCCAGCAGTTACGCACGACAAGCAAAGACCCTCCACTTT.

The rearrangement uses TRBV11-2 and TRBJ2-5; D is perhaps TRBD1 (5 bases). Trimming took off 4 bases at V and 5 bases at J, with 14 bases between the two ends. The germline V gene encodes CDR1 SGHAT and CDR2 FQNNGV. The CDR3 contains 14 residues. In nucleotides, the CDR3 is TGTGCCAGCAGCTATAAAAGGGGCTGGGAGACCCAGTACTTC. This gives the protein CASSYKRGWETQYF.

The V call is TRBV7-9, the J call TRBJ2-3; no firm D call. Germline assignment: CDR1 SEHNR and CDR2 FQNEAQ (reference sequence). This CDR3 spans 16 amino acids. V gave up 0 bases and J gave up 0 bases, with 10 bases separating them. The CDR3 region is CASSLATGTSTDTQYF. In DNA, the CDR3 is TGTGCCAGCAGCTTAGCGACTGGAACTAGCACAGATACGCAGTATTTT.

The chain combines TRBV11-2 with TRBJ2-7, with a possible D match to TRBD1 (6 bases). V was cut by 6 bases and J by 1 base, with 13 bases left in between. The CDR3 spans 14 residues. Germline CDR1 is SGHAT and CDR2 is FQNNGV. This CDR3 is CASRSQGSSYEQYF. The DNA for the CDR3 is TGTGCCAGCAGATCACAGGGCTCGTCCTACGAGCAGTACTTC.

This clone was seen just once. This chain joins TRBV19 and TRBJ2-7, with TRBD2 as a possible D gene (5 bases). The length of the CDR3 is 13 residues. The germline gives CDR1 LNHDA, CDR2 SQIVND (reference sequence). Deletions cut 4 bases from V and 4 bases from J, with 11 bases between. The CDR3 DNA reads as TGTGCCAGTAGTAAAAAGGGAGAATACGAGCAGTACTTC. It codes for CASSKKGEYEQYF. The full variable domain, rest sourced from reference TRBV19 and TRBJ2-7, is DGGITQSPKYLFRKEGQNVTLSCEQNLNHDAMYWYRQDPGQGLRLIYYSQIVNDFQKGDIAEGYSVSREKKESFPLTVTSAQKNPTAFYLCASSKKGEYEQYFGPGTRLTVT.

This CDR3 reads CASSFILNPAGKETQYF. The CDR3 nucleotides are TGTGCCAGCAGTTTTATATTAAATCCGGCAGGGAAAGAGACCCAGTACTTC. This chain joins TRBV27 and TRBJ2-5, with D possibly matching TRBD1 (5 bases). The CDR3 runs 17 residues. Trimming cost V 3 bases and J 3 bases, with 20 bases left between them. Looked up from germline, CDR1 is MNHEY and CDR2 is SMNVEV (reference sequence).

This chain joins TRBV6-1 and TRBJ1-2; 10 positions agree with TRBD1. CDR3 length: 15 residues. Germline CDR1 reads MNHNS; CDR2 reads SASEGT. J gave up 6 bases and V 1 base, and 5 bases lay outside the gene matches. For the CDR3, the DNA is TGTGCCAGCAGTGAAGGTACGGACAGGGGGAATGGCTACACCTTC. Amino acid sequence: CASSEGTDRGNGYTF.

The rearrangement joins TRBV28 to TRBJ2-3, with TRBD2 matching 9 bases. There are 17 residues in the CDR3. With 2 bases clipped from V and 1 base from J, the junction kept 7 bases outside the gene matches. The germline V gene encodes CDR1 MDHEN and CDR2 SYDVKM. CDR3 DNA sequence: TGTGCCAGCAGTTTACTAGCGGGACGGGGTGGCACAGATACGCAGTATTTT. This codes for CASSLLAGRGGTDTQYF. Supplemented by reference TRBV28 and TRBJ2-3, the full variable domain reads DVKVTQSSRYLVKRTGEKVFLECVQDMDHENMFWYRQDPGLGLRLIYFSYDVKMKEKGDIPEGYSVSREKKERFSLILESASTNQTSMYLCASSLLAGRGGTDTQYFGPGTRLTVL.

CDR3 sequence: CASSPIASSSYEQYF. The CDR3 region has the DNA TGTGCCAGCAGCCCCATAGCTTCCAGCTCCTACGAGCAGTACTTC. The chain is built from TRBV2 and TRBJ2-7; D gene ambiguous. The ends were cut back, 6 bases at V and 0 bases at J, with 15 bases in the middle. The CDR3 runs to 15 residues. The germline CDR1 and CDR2 sequences are SNHLY and FYNNEI.

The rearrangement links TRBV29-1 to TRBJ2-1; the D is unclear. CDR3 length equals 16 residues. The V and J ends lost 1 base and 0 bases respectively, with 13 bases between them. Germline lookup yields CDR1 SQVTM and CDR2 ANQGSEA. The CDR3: CSVEGSVGSSYNEQFF. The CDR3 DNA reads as TGCAGCGTTGAAGGGAGCGTCGGAAGCTCCTACAATGAGCAGTTCTTC.

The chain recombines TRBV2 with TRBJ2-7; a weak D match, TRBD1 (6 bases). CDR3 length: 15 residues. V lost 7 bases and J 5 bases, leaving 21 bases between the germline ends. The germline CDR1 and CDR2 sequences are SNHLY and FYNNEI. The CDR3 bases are TGTGCCAGCACTCCGACCTGGCAGGGGAGCCACGAGCAGTACTTC. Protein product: CASTPTWQGSHEQYF. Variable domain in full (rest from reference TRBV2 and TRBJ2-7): EPEVTQTPSHQVTQMGQEVILRCVPISNHLYFYWYRQILGQKVEFLVSFYNNEISEKSEIFDDQFSVERPDGSNFTLKIRSTKLEDSAMYFCASTPTWQGSHEQYFGPGTRLTVT.

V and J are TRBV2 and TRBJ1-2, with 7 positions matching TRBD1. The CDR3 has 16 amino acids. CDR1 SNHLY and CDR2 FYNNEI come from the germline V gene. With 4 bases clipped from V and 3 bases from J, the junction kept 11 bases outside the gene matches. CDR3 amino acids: CASSVMIGRGDYGYTF. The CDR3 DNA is TGTGCCAGCAGTGTAATGATTGGCAGGGGGGACTATGGCTACACCTTC.

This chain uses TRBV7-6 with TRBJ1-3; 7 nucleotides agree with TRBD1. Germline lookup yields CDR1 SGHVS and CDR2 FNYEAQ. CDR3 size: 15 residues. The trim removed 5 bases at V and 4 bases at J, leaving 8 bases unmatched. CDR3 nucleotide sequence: TGTGCCAGCAGCCGGAACACAGGGGAAGGAAACACCATATATTTT. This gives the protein CASSRNTGEGNTIYF.

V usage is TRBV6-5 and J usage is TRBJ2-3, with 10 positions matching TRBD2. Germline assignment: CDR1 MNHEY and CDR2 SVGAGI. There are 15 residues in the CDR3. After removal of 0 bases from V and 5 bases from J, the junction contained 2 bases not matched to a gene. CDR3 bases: TGTGCCAGCAGTTACTCTAGCGGGGGGTTAGATACGCAGTATTTT. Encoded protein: CASSYSSGGLDTQYF.

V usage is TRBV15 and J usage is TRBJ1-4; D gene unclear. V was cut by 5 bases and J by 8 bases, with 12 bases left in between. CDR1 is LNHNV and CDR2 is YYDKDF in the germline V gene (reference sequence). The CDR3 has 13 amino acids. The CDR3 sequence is CATSVRVKEKLFF. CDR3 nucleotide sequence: TGTGCCACCAGCGTTCGAGTGAAGGAAAAACTGTTTTTT.

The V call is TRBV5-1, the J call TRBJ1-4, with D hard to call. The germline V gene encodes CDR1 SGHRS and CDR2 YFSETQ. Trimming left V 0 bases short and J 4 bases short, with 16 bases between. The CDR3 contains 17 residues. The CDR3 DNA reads TGCGCCAGCAGCTTGGTTGGTTCGTCACAGTATAATGAAAAACTGTTTTTT. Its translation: CASSLVGSSQYNEKLFF. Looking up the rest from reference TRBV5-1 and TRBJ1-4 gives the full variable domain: KAGVTQTPRYLIKTRGQQVTLSCSPISGHRSVSWYQQTPGQGLQFLFEYFSETQRNKGNFPGRFSGRQFSNSRSEMNVSTLELGDSALYLCASSLVGSSQYNEKLFFGSGTQLSVL.

This CDR3 is CAWSDRDRVNTGELFF. As DNA, the CDR3 is TGTGCCTGGAGTGACCGGGACAGGGTGAACACCGGGGAGCTGTTTTTT. This sequence joins TRBV30 and TRBJ2-2; TRBD1 agrees at 9 bases. V lost 1 base, J lost 1 base, and 4 bases stayed unmatched. There are 16 residues in the CDR3. Germline loops: CDR1 GTSNPN, CDR2 SVGIG (reference sequence). The complete variable domain, with remaining parts taken from reference TRBV30 and TRBJ2-2, reads SQTIHQWPATLVQPVGSPLSLECTVEGTSNPNLYWYRQAAGRGLQLLFYSVGIGQISSEVPQNLSASRPQDRQFILSSKKLLLSDSGFYLCAWSDRDRVNTGELFFGEGSRLTVL.

As DNA, the CDR3 is TGTGCCAGCAGTTCCCTAGGACTAGCGGGAATAGGTGGCAATGAGCAGTTCTTC. It yields the protein CASSSLGLAGIGGNEQFF. The genes are TRBV27 and TRBJ2-1; 12 nucleotides agree with TRBD2. V lost 4 bases to trimming and J lost 6 bases; unmatched junction nucleotides: 13. The germline CDR1 and CDR2 sequences are MNHEY and SMNVEV (reference sequence). CDR3 length: 18 residues.

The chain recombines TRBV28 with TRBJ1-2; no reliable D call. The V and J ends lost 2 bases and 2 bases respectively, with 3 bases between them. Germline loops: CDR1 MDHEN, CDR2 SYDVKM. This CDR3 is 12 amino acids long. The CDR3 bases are TGTGCCAGCAGTTTAGGCAACTATGGCTACACCTTC. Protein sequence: CASSLGNYGYTF.

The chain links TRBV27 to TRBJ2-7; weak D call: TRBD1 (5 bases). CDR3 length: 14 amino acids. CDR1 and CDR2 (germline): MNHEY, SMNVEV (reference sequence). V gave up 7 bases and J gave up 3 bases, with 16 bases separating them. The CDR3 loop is CASMGQNNFYEQYF. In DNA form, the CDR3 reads TGTGCCAGCATGGGGCAGAACAACTTCTACGAGCAGTACTTC.

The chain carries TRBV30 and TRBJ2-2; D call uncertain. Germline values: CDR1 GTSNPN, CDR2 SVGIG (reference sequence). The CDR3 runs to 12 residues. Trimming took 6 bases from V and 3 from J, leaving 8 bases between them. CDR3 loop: CACLEDTGELFF. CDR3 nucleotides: TGTGCCTGTCTCGAGGACACCGGGGAGCTGTTTTTT.

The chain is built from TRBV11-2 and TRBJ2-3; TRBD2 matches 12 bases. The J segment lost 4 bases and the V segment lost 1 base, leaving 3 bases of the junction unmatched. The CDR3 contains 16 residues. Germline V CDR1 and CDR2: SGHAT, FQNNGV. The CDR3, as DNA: TGTGCCAGCAGCTTAGGGACTAGCGGGGCAGCAGATACGCAGTATTTT. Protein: CASSLGTSGAADTQYF.